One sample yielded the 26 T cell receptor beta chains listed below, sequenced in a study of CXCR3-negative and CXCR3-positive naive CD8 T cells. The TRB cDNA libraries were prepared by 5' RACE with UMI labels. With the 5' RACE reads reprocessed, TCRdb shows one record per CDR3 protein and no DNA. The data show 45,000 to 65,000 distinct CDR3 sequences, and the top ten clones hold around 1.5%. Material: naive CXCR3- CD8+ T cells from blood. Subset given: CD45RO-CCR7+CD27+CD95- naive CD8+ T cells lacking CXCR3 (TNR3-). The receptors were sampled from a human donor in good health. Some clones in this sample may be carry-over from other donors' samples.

The CDR3 here is CASRALAGVLYEQYF. The V gene is TRBV28, the J gene TRBJ2-7; with no DNA, the TCRdb D assignment of TRBD2 cannot be verified. Germline lookup yields CDR1 MDHEN and CDR2 SYDVKM. The CDR3 covers 15 residues.

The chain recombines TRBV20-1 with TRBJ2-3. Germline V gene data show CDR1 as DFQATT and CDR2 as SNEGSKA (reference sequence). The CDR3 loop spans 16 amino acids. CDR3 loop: CSARFRPFSSTDTQYF.

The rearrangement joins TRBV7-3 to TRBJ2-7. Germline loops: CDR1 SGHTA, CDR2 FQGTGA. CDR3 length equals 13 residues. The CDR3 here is CASSPEALDEQYF.

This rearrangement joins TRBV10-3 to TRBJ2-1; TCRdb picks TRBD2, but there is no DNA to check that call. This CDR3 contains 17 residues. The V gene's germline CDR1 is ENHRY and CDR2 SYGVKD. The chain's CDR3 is CAISVTSGRAVGNEQFF.

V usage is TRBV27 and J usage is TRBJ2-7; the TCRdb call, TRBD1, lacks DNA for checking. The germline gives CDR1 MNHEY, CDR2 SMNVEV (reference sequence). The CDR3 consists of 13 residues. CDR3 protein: CASKMTGAYEQYF.

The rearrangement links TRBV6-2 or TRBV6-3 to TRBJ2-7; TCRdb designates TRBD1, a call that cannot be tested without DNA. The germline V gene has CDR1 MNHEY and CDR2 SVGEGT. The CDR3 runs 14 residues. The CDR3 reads CASSYPTGSYEQYF.

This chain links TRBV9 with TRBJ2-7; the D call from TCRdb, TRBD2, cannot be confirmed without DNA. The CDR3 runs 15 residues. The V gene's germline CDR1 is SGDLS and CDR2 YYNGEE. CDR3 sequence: CASSVGLAGVYEQYF.

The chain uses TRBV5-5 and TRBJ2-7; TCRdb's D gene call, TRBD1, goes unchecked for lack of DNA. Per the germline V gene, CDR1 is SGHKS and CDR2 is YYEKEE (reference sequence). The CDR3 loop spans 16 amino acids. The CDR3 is CASSLLGASGSYEQYF.

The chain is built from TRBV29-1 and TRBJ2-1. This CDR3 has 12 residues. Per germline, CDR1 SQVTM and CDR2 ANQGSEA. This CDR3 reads CSVDANSNEQFF.

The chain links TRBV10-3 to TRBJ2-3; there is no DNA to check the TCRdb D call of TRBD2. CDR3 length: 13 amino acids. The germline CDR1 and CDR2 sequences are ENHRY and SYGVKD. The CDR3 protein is CAIGRSGADTQYF.

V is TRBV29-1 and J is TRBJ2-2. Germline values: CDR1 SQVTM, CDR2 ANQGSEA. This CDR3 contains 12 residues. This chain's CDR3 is CSVRGDTGELFF.

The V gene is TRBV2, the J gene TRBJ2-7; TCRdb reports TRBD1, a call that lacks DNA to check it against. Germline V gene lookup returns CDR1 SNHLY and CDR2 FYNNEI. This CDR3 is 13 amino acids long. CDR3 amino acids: CASSVDNSYEQYF.

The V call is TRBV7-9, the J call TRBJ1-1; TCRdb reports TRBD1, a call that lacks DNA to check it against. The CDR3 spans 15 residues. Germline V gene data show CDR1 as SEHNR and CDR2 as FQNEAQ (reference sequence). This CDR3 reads CASSLVGRMNTEAFF.

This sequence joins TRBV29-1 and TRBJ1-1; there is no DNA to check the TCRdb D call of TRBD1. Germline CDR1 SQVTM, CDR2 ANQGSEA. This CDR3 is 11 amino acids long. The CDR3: CSVGTLSEAFF.

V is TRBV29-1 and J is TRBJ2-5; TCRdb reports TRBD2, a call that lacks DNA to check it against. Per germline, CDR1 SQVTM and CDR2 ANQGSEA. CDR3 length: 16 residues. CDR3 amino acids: CSFPLPSTDIQETQYF.

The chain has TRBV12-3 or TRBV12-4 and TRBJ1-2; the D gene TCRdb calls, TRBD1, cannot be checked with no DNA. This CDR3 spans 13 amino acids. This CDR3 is CASTKEGGDGYTF.

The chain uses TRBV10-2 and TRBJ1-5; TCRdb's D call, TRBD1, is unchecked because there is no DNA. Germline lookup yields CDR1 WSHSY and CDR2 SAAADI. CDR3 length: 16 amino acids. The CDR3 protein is CASSGTGTYSNQPQHF.

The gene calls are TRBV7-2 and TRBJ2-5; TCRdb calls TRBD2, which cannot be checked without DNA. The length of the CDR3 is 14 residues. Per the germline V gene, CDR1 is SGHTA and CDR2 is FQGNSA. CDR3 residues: CASSGRLAGETQYF.

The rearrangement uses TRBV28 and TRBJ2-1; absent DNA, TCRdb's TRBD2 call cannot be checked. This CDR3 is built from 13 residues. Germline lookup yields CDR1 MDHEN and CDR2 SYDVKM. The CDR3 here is CASSGPPYNEQFF.

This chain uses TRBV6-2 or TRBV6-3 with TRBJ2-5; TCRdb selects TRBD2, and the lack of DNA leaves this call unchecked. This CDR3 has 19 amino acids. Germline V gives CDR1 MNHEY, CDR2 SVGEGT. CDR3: CASRPQRLAGGHLQETQYF.

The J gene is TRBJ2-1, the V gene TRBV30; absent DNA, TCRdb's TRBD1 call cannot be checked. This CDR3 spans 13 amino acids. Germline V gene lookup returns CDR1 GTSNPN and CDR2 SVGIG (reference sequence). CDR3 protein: CAWSPNAGDEQFF.

The CDR3 is CSVEDWEMNYGYTF. The gene calls are TRBV29-1 and TRBJ1-2. This CDR3 is 14 amino acids long. The germline CDR1 and CDR2 sequences are SQVTM and ANQGSEA.

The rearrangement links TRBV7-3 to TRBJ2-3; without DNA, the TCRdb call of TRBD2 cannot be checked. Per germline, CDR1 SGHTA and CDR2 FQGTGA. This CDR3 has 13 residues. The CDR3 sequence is CASSVTSSDTQYF.

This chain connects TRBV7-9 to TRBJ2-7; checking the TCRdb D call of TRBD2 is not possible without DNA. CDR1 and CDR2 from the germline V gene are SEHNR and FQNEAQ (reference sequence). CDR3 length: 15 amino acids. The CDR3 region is CASSLGPGSTYEQYF.

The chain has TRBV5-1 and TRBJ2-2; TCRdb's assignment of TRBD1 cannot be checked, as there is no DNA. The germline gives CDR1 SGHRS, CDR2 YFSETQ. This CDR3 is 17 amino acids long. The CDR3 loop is CASFGTFQPTNTGELFF.

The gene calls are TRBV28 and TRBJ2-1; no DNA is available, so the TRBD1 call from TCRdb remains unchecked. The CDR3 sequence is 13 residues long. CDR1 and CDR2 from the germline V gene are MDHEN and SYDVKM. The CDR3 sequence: CASRRLPYNEQFF.